This T cell receptor beta chain was identified during a study of blood T cell repertoires in COVID-19. This clone was recorded only once. Repertoires were generated with immunoSEQ multiplex PCR, while TCRdb's copy carries only in-frame clones and drops some. The repertoire consists of about 250,000 clones, with roughly 87% occurring once and the leading ten covering 0.65% to 0.95%. Looked up from germline, CDR1 is SEHNR and CDR2 is FQNEAQ (reference sequence). V was pared by 2 bases and J by 4 bases, with 5 bases of the junction left unmatched. The CDR3 contains 14 residues. The sample consisted of peripheral blood. The TCR sequence derives from a woman in her 30s with acute or convalescent COVID-19. The chain is built from TRBV7-9 and TRBJ2-7; TRBD1 aligns across 7 bases. As DNA, the CDR3 is TGTGCCAGCAGCTTATCGGGACAGCCTTACGAGCAGTACTTC. This sequence encodes CASSLSGQPYEQYF. The variable domain in full, with the rest retrieved from reference TRBV7-9 and TRBJ2-7, is DTGVSQNPRHKITKRGQNVTFRCDPISEHNRLYWYRQTLGQGPEFLTYFQNEAQLEKSRLLSDRFSAERPKGSFSTLEIQRTEQGDSAMYLCASSLSGQPYEQYFGPGTRLTVT.